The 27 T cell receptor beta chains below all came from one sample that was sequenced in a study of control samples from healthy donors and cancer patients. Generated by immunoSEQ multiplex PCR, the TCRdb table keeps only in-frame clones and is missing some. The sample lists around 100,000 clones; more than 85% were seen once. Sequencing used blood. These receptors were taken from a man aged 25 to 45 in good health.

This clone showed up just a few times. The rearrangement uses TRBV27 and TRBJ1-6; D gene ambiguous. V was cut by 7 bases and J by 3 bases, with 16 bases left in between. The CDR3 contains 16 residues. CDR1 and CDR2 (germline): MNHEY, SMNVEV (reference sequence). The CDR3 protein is CASTPKPGFYNSPLHF. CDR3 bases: TGTGCCAGCACCCCCAAGCCGGGATTCTATAATTCACCCCTCCACTTT.

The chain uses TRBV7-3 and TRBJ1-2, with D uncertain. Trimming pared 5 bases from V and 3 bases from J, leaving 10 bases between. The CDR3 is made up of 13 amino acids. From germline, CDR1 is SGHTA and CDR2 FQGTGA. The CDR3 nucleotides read TGTGCCAGCAGCCTCGACTCAGACTATGGCTACACCTTC. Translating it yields CASSLDSDYGYTF.

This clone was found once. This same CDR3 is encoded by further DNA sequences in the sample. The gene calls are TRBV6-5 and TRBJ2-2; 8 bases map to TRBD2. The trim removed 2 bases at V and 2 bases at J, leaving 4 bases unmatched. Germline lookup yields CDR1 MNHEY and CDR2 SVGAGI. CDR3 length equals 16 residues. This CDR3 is CASSYGRGANTGELFF. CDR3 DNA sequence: TGTGCCAGCAGTTACGGGCGGGGGGCAAACACCGGGGAGCTGTTTTTT.

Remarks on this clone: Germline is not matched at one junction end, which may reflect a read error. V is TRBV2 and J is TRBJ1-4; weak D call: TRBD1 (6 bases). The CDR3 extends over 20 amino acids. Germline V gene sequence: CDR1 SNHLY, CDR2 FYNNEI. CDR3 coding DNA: TGTGCCAGCACTGAATTCTTCAGGGGTGAAATCTATAGCGCTAATGAAAAACTGTTTTTT. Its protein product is CASTEFFRGEIYSANEKLFF. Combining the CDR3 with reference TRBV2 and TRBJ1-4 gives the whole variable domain EPEVTQTPSHQVTQMGQEVILRCVPISNHLYFYWYRQILGQKVEFLVSFYNNEISEKSEIFDDQFSVERPDGSNFTLKIRSTKLEDSAMYFCASTEFFRGEIYSANEKLFFGSGTQLSVL.

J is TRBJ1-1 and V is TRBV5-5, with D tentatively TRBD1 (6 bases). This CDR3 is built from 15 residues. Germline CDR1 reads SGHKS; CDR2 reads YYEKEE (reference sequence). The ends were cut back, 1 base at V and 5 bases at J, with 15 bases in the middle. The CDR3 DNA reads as TGTGCCAGCAGCTTGTATCAGGGGTACTCTACTGAAGCTTTCTTT. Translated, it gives CASSLYQGYSTEAFF.

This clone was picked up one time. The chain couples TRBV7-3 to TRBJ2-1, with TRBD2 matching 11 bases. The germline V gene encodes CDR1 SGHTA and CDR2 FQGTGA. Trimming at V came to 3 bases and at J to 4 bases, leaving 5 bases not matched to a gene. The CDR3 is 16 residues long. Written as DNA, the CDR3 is TGTGCCAGCAGCTTCAGACTAGCGGGAACTTACAATGAGCAGTTCTTC. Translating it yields CASSFRLAGTYNEQFF.

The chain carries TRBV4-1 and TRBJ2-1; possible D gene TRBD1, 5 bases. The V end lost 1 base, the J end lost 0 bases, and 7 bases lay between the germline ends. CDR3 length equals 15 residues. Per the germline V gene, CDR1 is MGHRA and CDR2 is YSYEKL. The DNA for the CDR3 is TGCGCCAGCAGCCAAGTCGACAGCTCCTACAATGAGCAGTTCTTC. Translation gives CASSQVDSSYNEQFF.

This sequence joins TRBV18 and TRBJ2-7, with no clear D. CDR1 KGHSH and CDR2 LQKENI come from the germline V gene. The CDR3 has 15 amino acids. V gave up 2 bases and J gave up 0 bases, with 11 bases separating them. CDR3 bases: TGTGCCAGCTCACCAGGACCATCGAGCTCCTACGAGCAGTACTTC. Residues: CASSPGPSSSYEQYF.

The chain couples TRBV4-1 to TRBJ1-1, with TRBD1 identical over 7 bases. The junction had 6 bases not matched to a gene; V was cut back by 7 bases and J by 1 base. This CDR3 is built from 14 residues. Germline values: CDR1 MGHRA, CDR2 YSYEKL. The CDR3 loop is CASTIDRENTEAFF. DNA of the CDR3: TGCGCCAGCACCATAGACAGGGAGAACACTGAAGCTTTCTTT.

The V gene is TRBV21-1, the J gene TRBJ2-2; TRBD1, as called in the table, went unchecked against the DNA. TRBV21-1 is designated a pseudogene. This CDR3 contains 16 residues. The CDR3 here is CASSKGQWYPVGELFF. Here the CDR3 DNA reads TGTGCCAGCAGCAAAGGCCAGTGGTACCCCGTTGGGGAGCTGTTTTTT.

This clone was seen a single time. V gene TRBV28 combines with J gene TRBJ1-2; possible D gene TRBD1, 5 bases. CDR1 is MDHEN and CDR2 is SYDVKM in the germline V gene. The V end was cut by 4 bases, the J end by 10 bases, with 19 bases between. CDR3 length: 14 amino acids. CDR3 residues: CASSYQGGTLDYTF. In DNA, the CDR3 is TGTGCCAGCAGTTATCAGGGAGGTACCTTGGACTACACCTTC.

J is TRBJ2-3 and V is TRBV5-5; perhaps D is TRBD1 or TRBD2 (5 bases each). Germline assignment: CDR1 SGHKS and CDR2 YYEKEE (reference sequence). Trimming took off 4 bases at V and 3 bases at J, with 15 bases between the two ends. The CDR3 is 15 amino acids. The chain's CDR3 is CASSRGQTGTDTQYF. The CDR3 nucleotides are TGTGCCAGCAGCCGGGGCCAAACGGGTACAGATACGCAGTATTTT.

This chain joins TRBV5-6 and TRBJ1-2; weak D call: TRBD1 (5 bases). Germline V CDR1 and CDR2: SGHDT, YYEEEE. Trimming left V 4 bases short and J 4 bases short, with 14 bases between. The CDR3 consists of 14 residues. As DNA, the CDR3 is TGTGCCAGCAGCCGCGACAGAGCCGCCTATGGCTACACCTTC. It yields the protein CASSRDRAAYGYTF. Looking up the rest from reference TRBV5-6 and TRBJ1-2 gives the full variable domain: DAGVTQSPTHLIKTRGQQVTLRCSPKSGHDTVSWYQQALGQGPQFIFQYYEEEERQRGNFPDRFSGHQFPNYSSELNVNALLLGDSALYLCASSRDRAAYGYTFGSGTRLTVV.

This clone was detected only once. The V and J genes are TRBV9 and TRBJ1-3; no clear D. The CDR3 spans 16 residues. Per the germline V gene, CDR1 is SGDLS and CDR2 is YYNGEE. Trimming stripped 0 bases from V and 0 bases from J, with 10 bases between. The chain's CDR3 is CASSVGSSSSGNTIYF. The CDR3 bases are TGTGCCAGCAGCGTAGGGAGTTCCTCCTCTGGAAACACCATATATTTT.

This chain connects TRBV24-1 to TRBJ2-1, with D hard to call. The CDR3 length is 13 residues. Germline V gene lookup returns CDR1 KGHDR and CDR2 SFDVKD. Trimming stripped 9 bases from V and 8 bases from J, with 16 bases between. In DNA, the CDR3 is TGTGCCACCGAATACAGTCCGTTGGATGAGCAGTTCTTC. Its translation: CATEYSPLDEQFF.

The CDR3 nucleotides read TGCGCCAGCAGCCAAGCCCCCCTTCCCCGGCCGGAGAACACCGGGGAGCTGTTTTTT. Its protein product is CASSQAPLPRPENTGELFF. The chain combines TRBV4-1 with TRBJ2-2, with no clear D. Looked up from germline, CDR1 is MGHRA and CDR2 is YSYEKL. The CDR3 extends over 19 amino acids. V dropped 1 base and J dropped 1 base, with 19 bases sitting between them.

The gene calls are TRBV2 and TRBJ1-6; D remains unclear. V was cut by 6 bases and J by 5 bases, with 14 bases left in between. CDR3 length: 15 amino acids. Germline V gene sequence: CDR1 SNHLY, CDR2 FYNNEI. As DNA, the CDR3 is TGTGCCAGCAGGGTTAGGCAGTGGGATAATTCACCCCTCCACTTT. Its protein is CASRVRQWDNSPLHF.

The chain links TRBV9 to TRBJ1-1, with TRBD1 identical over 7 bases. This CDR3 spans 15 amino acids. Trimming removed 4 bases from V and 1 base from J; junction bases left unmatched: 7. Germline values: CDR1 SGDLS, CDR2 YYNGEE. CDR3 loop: CASSKPGQKNTEAFF. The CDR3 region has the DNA TGTGCCAGCAGCAAGCCGGGACAGAAGAACACTGAAGCTTTCTTT.

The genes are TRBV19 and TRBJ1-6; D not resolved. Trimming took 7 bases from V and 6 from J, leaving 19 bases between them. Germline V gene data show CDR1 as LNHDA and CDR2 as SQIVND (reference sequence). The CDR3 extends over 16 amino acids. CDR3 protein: CASTPSAAASNSPLHF. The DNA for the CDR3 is TGTGCCAGTACCCCCTCAGCGGCAGCCTCTAATTCACCCCTCCACTTT.

This CDR3 is CASSQSEDREVETQYF. The CDR3 DNA sequence: TGCGCCAGCAGTCAATCCGAGGACAGGGAGGTAGAGACCCAGTACTTC. The rearrangement joins TRBV23-1 to TRBJ2-5; 8 bases are a match to TRBD1. TRBV23-1 is filed as an ORF, its function uncertain. V was pared by 0 bases and J by 4 bases, with 7 bases of the junction left unmatched. The CDR3 has 16 residues.

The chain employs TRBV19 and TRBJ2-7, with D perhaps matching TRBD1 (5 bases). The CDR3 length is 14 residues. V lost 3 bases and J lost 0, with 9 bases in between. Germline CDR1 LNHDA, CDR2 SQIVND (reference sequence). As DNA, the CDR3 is TGTGCCAGTAGTATGTCCAGGGCCTCCTACGAGCAGTACTTC. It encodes CASSMSRASYEQYF.

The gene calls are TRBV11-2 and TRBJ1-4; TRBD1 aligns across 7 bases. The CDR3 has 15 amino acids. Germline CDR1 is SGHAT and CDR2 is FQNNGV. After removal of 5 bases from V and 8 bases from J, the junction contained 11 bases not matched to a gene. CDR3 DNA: TGTGCCAGCAGCGCGGGACAGTCTCTTTTCGAAAAACTGTTTTTT. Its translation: CASSAGQSLFEKLFF.

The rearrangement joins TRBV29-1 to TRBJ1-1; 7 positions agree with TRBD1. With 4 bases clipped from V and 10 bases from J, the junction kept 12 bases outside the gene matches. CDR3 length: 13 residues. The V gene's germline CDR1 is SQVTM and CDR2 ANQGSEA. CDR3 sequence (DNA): TGCAGCGTTGTGGGCCGACAGGGTGGTACAGCTTTCTTT. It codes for CSVVGRQGGTAFF. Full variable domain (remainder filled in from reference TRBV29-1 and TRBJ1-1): SAVISQKPSRDICQRGTSLTIQCQVDSQVTMMFWYRQQPGQSLTLIATANQGSEATYESGFVIDKFPISRPNLTFSTLTVSNMSPEDSSIYLCSVVGRQGGTAFFGQGTRLTVV.

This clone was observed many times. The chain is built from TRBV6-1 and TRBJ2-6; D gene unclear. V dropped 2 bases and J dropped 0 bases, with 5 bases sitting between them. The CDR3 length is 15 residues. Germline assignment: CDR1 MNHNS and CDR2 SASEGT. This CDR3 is CASSERSSGANVLTF. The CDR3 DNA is TGTGCCAGCAGTGAACGCAGCTCTGGGGCCAACGTCCTGACTTTC.

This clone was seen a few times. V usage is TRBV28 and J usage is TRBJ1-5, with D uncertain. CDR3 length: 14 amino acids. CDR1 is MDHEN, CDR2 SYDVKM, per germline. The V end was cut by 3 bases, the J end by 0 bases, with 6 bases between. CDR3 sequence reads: CASSLVNSNQPQHF. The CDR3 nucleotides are TGTGCCAGCAGTTTGGTGAATAGCAATCAGCCCCAGCATTTT. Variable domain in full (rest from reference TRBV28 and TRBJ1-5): DVKVTQSSRYLVKRTGEKVFLECVQDMDHENMFWYRQDPGLGLRLIYFSYDVKMKEKGDIPEGYSVSREKKERFSLILESASTNQTSMYLCASSLVNSNQPQHFGDGTRLSIL.

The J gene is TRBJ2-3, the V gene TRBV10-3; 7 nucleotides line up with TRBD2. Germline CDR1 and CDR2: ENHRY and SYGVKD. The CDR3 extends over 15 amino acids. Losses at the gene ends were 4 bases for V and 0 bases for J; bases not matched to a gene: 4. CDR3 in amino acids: CAISGAGTSTDTQYF. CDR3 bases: TGTGCCATCAGTGGAGCGGGAACTAGCACAGATACGCAGTATTTT.

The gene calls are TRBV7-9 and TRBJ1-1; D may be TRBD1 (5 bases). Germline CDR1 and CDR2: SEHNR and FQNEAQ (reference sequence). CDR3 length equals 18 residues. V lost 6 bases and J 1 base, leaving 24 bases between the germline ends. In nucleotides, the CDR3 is TGTGCCAGCAGGGCCCGGCTTGGGACGGATAAAGGGAACACTGAAGCTTTCTTT. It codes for CASRARLGTDKGNTEAFF.